The clone carrying this T cell receptor beta chain has more than one count but fewer than ten. Its target is not known. Only in-frame clones appear in the TCRdb table, and some are missing; sequencing was by immunoSEQ multiplex PCR. The sample carries around 16,000 clones, around 73% recorded once. This record comes from a study of high-grade serous ovarian cancer treatment subgroups. Study-level background: Each sample yielded on average around 7,500 unique TCR beta rearrangements from around 14,000 reads. Study results and caveats: Tumors within one patient showed repertoire similarity of roughly 0.095 to 0.85. Spatial context was lost because tumors were sequenced in bulk. TCR relatedness rose with neoantigen level and trended with mutation load.

The tumor samples were collected prior to definitive surgery or chemotherapy. CDR3 length: 15 residues. Germline-derived CDR1 and CDR2 are SGHTA and FQGTGA. V lost 5 bases to trimming and J lost 2 bases, with 13 bases between them. This clonotype originated in a human donor with high-grade serous ovarian cancer. The chain recombines TRBV7-3 with TRBJ2-1; the D gene is possibly TRBD2 (6 bases). The sample comprised tumor tissue. As DNA, the CDR3 is TGTGCCAGCAGCCTCGGAGGCGGGGCCTACAATGAGCAGTTCTTC. Encoded protein: CASSLGGGAYNEQFF.